The T cell receptor beta chain described here comes from a study of identical twins. Study-wide results and caveats: Twin-shared out-of-frame alpha sequences showed excess low generation probability.

Details on this clonotype: Its antigen is as yet unknown.

It was template switching that added a universal primer site, and there were unique molecular identifiers on the cDNA. TCRdb re-called the 5' RACE reads with MiXCR, one entry per CDR3 protein. The sample has 500,000 or so distinct CDR3 sequences, around 14% seen once; the top ten hold around 0.57%. V was trimmed by 7 bases and J by 0 bases, leaving 19 bases between them. The V gene's germline CDR1 is MDHEN and CDR2 SYDVKM. This CDR3 is 17 amino acids long. The same data also contributed to another study, on yellow fever vaccine responses in identical twins.

Sequencing was carried out using CD4+ T cells sorted from blood. The chain employs TRBV28 and TRBJ1-5; D is uncertain. This clonotype was obtained from a woman in her late teens or twenties in good health. The CDR3 nucleotides are TGTGCCAGCACCCCCCAGGACTTGGGGAGTAGCAATCAGCCCCAGCATTTT. It specifies CASTPQDLGSSNQPQHF.